The present T cell receptor beta chain was sequenced within a study of glioma-infiltrating T cells (dated by TCRdb to the mid-2010s). Regarding the complete study: The study sequenced TCR alpha- and beta-chain repertoires from glioma tissue, from non-neoplastic brain tissue and from matched peripheral blood mononuclear cells. Each tissue-infiltrating repertoire was compared with the same patient's peripheral blood repertoire to measure divergence between tissue and blood T-cell populations. The paired cohort comprised three low-grade glioma patients, about eight primary glioblastoma patients and three non-glioma patients contributing non-neoplastic brain tissue.

TCR alpha and beta CDR3 regions were amplified with the iRepertoire nested amplicon-rescue multiplex PCR (arm-PCR) platform from RNA. The input for one-step reverse transcription and amplification was roughly 100-450 ng of either tissue mRNA or PBMC total RNA. Following bead purification, Illumina adapters were added by a secondary multiplex PCR, and libraries between 200 and 400 bp were gel-purified. Internal 6-nucleotide barcodes were carried by the libraries and were used for demultiplexing. The libraries were sequenced on an Illumina MiSeq using 2x220 or 2x250 nucleotide paired-end reads. The original methods were these. Paired reads were merged using FLASH 1.2.11 and were aligned to the GRCh37 human genome using BWA-MEM, after which TRA and TRB reads were extracted. For V and J assignment, an IMGT-derived reference of cassette sequences and CDR3 motifs that included pseudogenes was used. Reads were translated in three frames, and productive CDR3s were defined by a C…FGXG motif without stop codons. A clonotype was defined as a unique combination of a V-J cassette pair and a CDR3 amino acid sequence. Reads were filtered by Hamming distance, with the threshold set by the sequence error rate of each sample in mapped regions. TCRdb reprocessing: public reads trimmed at Q25 with fastp, clones called with MiXCR, in-frame beta chains kept. Rows are combined by CDR3 protein, so each entry shows the most common genes and DNA. These V and J calls rely on TCRdb rather than the paper's analysis. Counted in this sample were approximately 110,000 distinct CDR3 sequences; approximately 25% of them appeared once. Roughly 15% of the sample lies in the top ten.

Trimmed from V: 1 base; trimmed from J: 7 bases; junction bases lacking a gene match: 7. From the cysteine up to the phenylalanine, the CDR3 has a length of 15 residues. Just CDR3 DNA is preserved here, 45 bases in frame from base 1. Study-wide conclusions, independent of this receptor: Group comparisons rested on small numbers: three non-neoplastic, three low-grade glioma and 7 or 8 glioblastoma patients. Tissue and blood shared very few CDR3 sequences, a result attributed to high CDR3 diversity and limited sampling. VJ-independent divergence between tissue and blood was found to be below expectation in non-neoplastic patients but above expectation in all gliomas, particularly low-grade gliomas.

This clonotype was detected only a few times. The clone's antigen remains unknown. Per-base quality was not reported, and no clone a single base away is much larger than it. This chain joins TRBV12-3 or TRBV12-4 to TRBJ2-5, with TRBD1 matching 9 junction bases. The material sequenced was glioma tissue, nonneoplastic brain tissue, or PBMCs (not recorded which). The sequence derives from a human donor with low-grade glioma or glioblastoma, undergoing nonglioma brain surgery, or in good health (not recorded which). The CDR3 loop reads CASSLGGTGRGTQYF. The nucleotides read TGTGCCAGCAGTTTAGGAGGGACAGGGCGGGGGACCCAGTACTTC.